The 22 T cell receptor beta chains below were found in one sample sequenced in a study of siplizumab effects on memory and regulatory T cells. Clones were read by immunoSEQ multiplex PCR, and TCRdb kept only the in-frame ones, dropping some. The table includes over 35,000 clones, approximately 88% detected once. The sample taken for sequencing was naive CD4+ T cells sorted from blood. The receptors were gathered from a human donor in good health.

The chain joins TRBV29-1 to TRBJ2-3; 12 bases line up with TRBD2. The CDR3 has 15 amino acids. Germline assignment: CDR1 SQVTM and CDR2 ANQGSEA. V trimming: 7 bases; J trimming: 1 base; junction bases outside the gene matches: 6. The CDR3 loop is CSGTRLAGGTDTQYF. The CDR3 DNA follows: TGCAGCGGCACGAGACTAGCGGGGGGCACAGATACGCAGTATTTT.

The chain carries TRBV7-3 and TRBJ2-3, with D perhaps given as TRBD1 or TRBD2 (6 bases each). Germline V gives CDR1 SGHTA, CDR2 FQGTGA. The CDR3 is made up of 15 amino acids. The ends were cut back, 2 bases at V and 5 bases at J, with 14 bases in the middle. CDR3 DNA: TGTGCCAGCAGCTTAGCTGGGGGGCCCGGAGATACGCAGTATTTT. This codes for CASSLAGGPGDTQYF.

This clone was seen a single time. The CDR3 coding sequence is TGTGCCAGCAGCTTTGGGGATCGGAACACTGAAGCTTTCTTT. Amino acids: CASSFGDRNTEAFF. J is TRBJ1-1 and V is TRBV7-9; D unclear. This CDR3 region has 14 residues. V was trimmed by 3 bases and J by 1 base, leaving 9 bases between them. CDR1 and CDR2 (germline): SEHNR, FQNEAQ (reference sequence).

V and J are TRBV28 and TRBJ2-1, with D maybe TRBD2 (6 bases). CDR3 size: 15 residues. CDR1 MDHEN and CDR2 SYDVKM come from the germline V gene. The V and J ends lost 5 bases and 2 bases respectively, with 13 bases between them. CDR3 region: CASSGWRAPYNEQFF. The CDR3 bases are TGTGCCAGCAGTGGATGGAGGGCCCCCTACAATGAGCAGTTCTTC.

The rearrangement links TRBV5-1 to TRBJ2-7; TRBD1 agrees at 7 bases. The CDR3 extends over 15 amino acids. Per the germline V gene, CDR1 is SGHRS and CDR2 is YFSETQ. V dropped 0 bases and J dropped 2; count of bases not matched to a gene: 5. The CDR3 DNA sequence: TGCGCCAGCAGCTTGGTGTCAGGGGGACCCTACGAGCAGTACTTC. It yields the protein CASSLVSGGPYEQYF.

The CDR3 reads CASRTSSTDTQYF. The CDR3 nucleotides are TGCGCCAGCAGGACTAGTTCTACAGATACGCAGTATTTT. This chain links TRBV4-1 with TRBJ2-3; D may be TRBD2 (6 bases). Germline lookup yields CDR1 MGHRA and CDR2 YSYEKL. The CDR3 is 13 amino acids. Trimming took 6 bases from V and 3 from J, leaving 10 bases between them.

This chain links TRBV4-2 with TRBJ1-1; a weak D match, TRBD1 (5 bases). V lost 3 bases and J lost 0, with 17 bases in between. CDR1 LGHNA and CDR2 YNFKEQ come from the germline V gene. The CDR3 runs 17 residues. In DNA, the CDR3 is TGTGCCAGCAGCCAGATCCGGGTTGGGACTATGAACACTGAAGCTTTCTTT. Translating it yields CASSQIRVGTMNTEAFF.

The J gene is TRBJ2-7, the V gene TRBV2, with D unclear. Deletions cut 11 bases from V and 0 bases from J, with 11 bases between. Germline CDR1 is SNHLY and CDR2 is FYNNEI. The CDR3 sequence is 12 residues long. The CDR3 DNA sequence: TGTGCCGGACGGGTCCCCTCCTACGAGCAGTACTTC. It codes for CAGRVPSYEQYF.

This chain links TRBV5-8 with TRBJ2-5; possible D gene TRBD2, 6 bases. Between the trimmed V and J ends, which lost 1 base and 5 bases, there was a span of 15 bases. The CDR3 loop spans 15 amino acids. From germline, CDR1 is SGHTS and CDR2 YDEGEE. This CDR3 is CASSLWSGVGETQYF. The DNA of the CDR3 is TGTGCCAGCAGCTTGTGGTCGGGAGTCGGGGAGACCCAGTACTTC.

V usage is TRBV11-3 and J usage is TRBJ2-3; no clear D. The CDR3 has 16 residues. Germline CDR1 and CDR2: SGHNT and YENEEA. V was clipped by 8 bases and J by 1 base, with 19 bases between them. The CDR3 loop reads CASRQTVGSGTDTQYF. CDR3 in DNA: TGTGCCAGCCGCCAAACCGTAGGGTCTGGCACAGATACGCAGTATTTT.

The rearrangement joins TRBV18 to TRBJ1-1, with D possibly matching TRBD1 (5 bases). Trimming took off 6 bases at V and 1 base at J, with 9 bases between the two ends. This CDR3 region has 13 residues. The germline CDR1 and CDR2 sequences are KGHSH and LQKENI. The CDR3 reads CASSPRENTEAFF. The CDR3 nucleotides are TGTGCCAGCTCCCCCAGGGAGAACACTGAAGCTTTCTTT.

This clone was counted once. This chain connects TRBV6-5 to TRBJ2-7; TRBD1 might be the D (5 bases). The CDR3 totals 14 residues. Germline values: CDR1 MNHEY, CDR2 SVGAGI. V dropped 0 bases and J dropped 5 bases, with 11 bases sitting between them. CDR3 nucleotide sequence: TGTGCCAGCAGTTACTCCAGGGTCTACGACGAGCAGTACTTC. This translates into CASSYSRVYDEQYF.

This clone was found a few times. The chain links TRBV6-5 to TRBJ1-1; D remains unclear. Per the germline V gene, CDR1 is MNHEY and CDR2 is SVGAGI. This CDR3 comprises 13 residues. V was trimmed by 7 bases and J by 5 bases, leaving 14 bases between them. The CDR3 coding sequence is TGTGCCAGCAAAACGCGGGGATGGACTGAAGCTTTCTTT. Encoded protein: CASKTRGWTEAFF.

The chain recombines TRBV27 with TRBJ2-7; 10 nucleotides agree with TRBD1. CDR1 and CDR2 (germline): MNHEY, SMNVEV (reference sequence). The junction had 5 bases not matched to a gene; V was cut back by 6 bases and J by 0 bases. This CDR3 has 15 residues. CDR3 sequence: CASSRDRGSSYEQYF. CDR3 bases: TGTGCCAGCAGCCGGGACAGGGGTTCCTCCTACGAGCAGTACTTC.

The chain combines TRBV19 with TRBJ2-5; tentatively, D is TRBD2 (5 bases). V lost 1 base and J 5 bases, leaving 14 bases between the germline ends. Germline V CDR1 and CDR2: LNHDA, SQIVND (reference sequence). The CDR3 has 15 residues. The DNA of the CDR3 is TGTGCCAGTAGTATAGGAGTCCTAGGAGGCGAGACCCAGTACTTC. Residues: CASSIGVLGGETQYF.

The J gene is TRBJ2-2, the V gene TRBV7-2; D is possibly TRBD2 (6 bases). The V and J ends lost 0 bases and 6 bases respectively, with 11 bases between them. Germline V gene sequence: CDR1 SGHTA, CDR2 FQGNSA. The CDR3 spans 15 residues. The CDR3: CASSLAPGAAGELFF. The CDR3 DNA reads TGTGCCAGCAGCTTAGCCCCGGGAGCCGCCGGGGAGCTGTTTTTT.

In this sample, this clone turned up a few times. The rearrangement links TRBV9 to TRBJ2-1; a possible D gene is TRBD1 (5 bases). Germline CDR1 SGDLS, CDR2 YYNGEE. Trimming removed 4 bases from V and 0 bases from J, with 11 bases in between. The CDR3 runs 15 residues. In DNA, the CDR3 is TGTGCCAGCAGCACCGACAGAGGCTCCTACAATGAGCAGTTCTTC. The encoded protein is CASSTDRGSYNEQFF.

CDR3 region: CASRADRVGTYEQYF. In nucleotides, the CDR3 is TGTGCCAGCAGAGCCGACAGGGTCGGCACCTACGAGCAGTACTTC. The chain uses TRBV2 and TRBJ2-7, with TRBD1 matching over 7 bases. Germline loops: CDR1 SNHLY, CDR2 FYNNEI. The CDR3 is 15 residues long. Unmatched junction bases numbered 10, after V lost 6 bases and J lost 2 bases.

The chain couples TRBV7-9 to TRBJ2-3; possible D gene TRBD2, 6 bases. The ends were cut back, 4 bases at V and 4 bases at J, with 9 bases in the middle. The CDR3 consists of 13 residues. The germline V gene has CDR1 SEHNR and CDR2 FQNEAQ (reference sequence). CDR3 in amino acids: CASSSLASDTQYF. The CDR3, as DNA: TGTGCCAGCAGCTCCCTAGCGTCAGATACGCAGTATTTT.

This chain uses TRBV5-1 with TRBJ1-2, with a tentative D call TRBD1 (6 bases). This CDR3 contains 14 residues. Germline-derived CDR1 and CDR2 are SGHRS and YFSETQ. The V end was cut by 4 bases, the J end by 8 bases, with 18 bases between. The CDR3 sequence is CASSADTGRVGYTF. CDR3 coding DNA: TGCGCCAGCAGCGCGGATACAGGGCGCGTGGGCTACACCTTC. Combining the CDR3 with reference TRBV5-1 and TRBJ1-2 gives the whole variable domain KAGVTQTPRYLIKTRGQQVTLSCSPISGHRSVSWYQQTPGQGLQFLFEYFSETQRNKGNFPGRFSGRQFSNSRSEMNVSTLELGDSALYLCASSADTGRVGYTFGSGTRLTVV.

V usage is TRBV28 and J usage is TRBJ2-4; no firm D call. Trimming stripped 3 bases from V and 6 bases from J, with 6 bases between. The germline CDR1 and CDR2 sequences are MDHEN and SYDVKM. The CDR3 is made up of 12 amino acids. The CDR3 protein is CASSFNLNIQYF. CDR3 sequence (DNA): TGTGCCAGCAGTTTCAATCTAAACATTCAGTACTTC.

The chain recombines TRBV5-1 with TRBJ1-2; 11 positions match TRBD1. Looked up from germline, CDR1 is SGHRS and CDR2 is YFSETQ. V lost 4 bases, J lost 1 base, and 3 bases stayed unmatched. This CDR3 has 15 amino acids. The chain's CDR3 is CASSPGTGGNYGYTF. The DNA of the CDR3 is TGCGCCAGCAGCCCCGGGACAGGGGGTAACTATGGCTACACCTTC.